The text below deals with one TCR beta chain. What it binds is unknown. The repertoire was sequenced with immunoSEQ multiplex PCR; TCRdb's copy has only in-frame clones and lacks some. In the table there are more than 95,000 clones, roughly 86% of which are singletons. This entry belongs to a study of T cell responses to AZD1222 COVID-19 vaccine. The study's findings and limits: Without day 14 samples, only post-peak T cell repertoires were studied. Compared with day 0, the breadth and depth of the Spike-specific TCR repertoire rose significantly after two doses of AZD1222. There were vaccine-associated CD4 TCRs across spike, dominant at 160-218 and 743-854. It should be noted that donors were predominantly white British and more often female, and clonal diversity was possibly underestimated.

Germline V gene lookup returns CDR1 MNHEY and CDR2 SMNVEV (reference sequence). The V gene lost 0 bases and the J gene lost 2 bases, with 13 bases spanning the gap. This CDR3 has 16 residues. This chain connects TRBV27 to TRBJ1-1, with D possibly being TRBD1 (6 bases). This clonotype originated in an adult who received the MenACWY meningococcal vaccine as a control. The starting material was peripheral blood, obtained 28 days after the second dose of the MenACWY control vaccine. The CDR3 sequence is CASSLSKLRGNTEAFF. CDR3 in DNA: TGTGCCAGCAGTTTATCGAAACTCAGGGGCAACACTGAAGCTTTCTTT.